This T cell receptor (beta chain) was documented in a study of T-cell reconstitution after alpha-beta-depleted transplantation in children. The study's findings and limits: Where some patients showed high TCRbeta diversity at day 60, it came from recipient T cells and thymic progenitors that had survived.

Comment on this clonotype: Its specificity is not known.

The CDR3 has 16 amino acids. Germline V gives CDR1 SGHKS, CDR2 YYEKEE (reference sequence). The V and J ends lost 2 bases and 0 bases respectively, with 15 bases between them. Using unique molecular identifiers, the investigators prepared the TCRbeta library. TCRdb used MiXCR to reprocess the PCR reads, holding one entry per CDR3 protein. The sample lists around 450,000 distinct CDR3 sequences; 15% to 20% were seen once. The genes are TRBV5-5 and TRBJ2-7; the D gene is possibly TRBD1 (5 bases). The sequencing used PBMCs, mostly from graft donor cells, collected 360 days after TCRalphabeta/CD19-depleted stem cell transplant. The source is a boy under two years old who had a stem cell transplant for Wiskott-Aldrich syndrome, so the T cells may come from the graft donor. The CDR3 DNA reads as TGTGCCAGCAGCTTCAGAGTGGGGCCCCTCTCCTACGAGCAGTACTTC. As protein: CASSFRVGPLSYEQYF. The variable domain in full, completed from reference TRBV5-5 and TRBJ2-7, reads DAGVTQSPTHLIKTRGQQVTLRCSPISGHKSVSWYQQVLGQGPQFIFQYYEKEERGRGNFPDRFSARQFPNYSSELNVNALLLGDSALYLCASSFRVGPLSYEQYFGPGTRLTVT.